The rows below give T cell receptor beta chains drawn from one sample of a study of T cell clonotyping in hematopoietic cell transplantation. The data were produced by immunoSEQ multiplex PCR, yet TCRdb's version contains in-frame clones alone and is incomplete. Among 45,000 or so clones listed, roughly four fifths were seen once. This sample comprised peripheral blood mononuclear cells, obtained before stem cell transplant. Receptors originate from a man between 60 and 70 years old with myelodysplastic syndrome. Some clones in this sample may be carry-over from other donors' samples. Each CDR3 is given with its conserved first and last residue. Clone size is not always given. Where it is, it says once, few, many or a class for expanded clones.

v_gene: TRBV28; abundance: few; CDR3aa: CASNTWTGASNQPQHF
v_gene: TRBV5-6; abundance: .; CDR3aa: CASSLTDGYNEQFF
v_gene: TRBV4-1; abundance: .; CDR3aa: CASRRGTHDGDSPLHF
v_gene: TRBV18; abundance: .; CDR3aa: CASSGQAISSGANVLTF
v_gene: TRBV6-6; abundance: .; CDR3aa: CASSTGSPSYNEQFF
v_gene: TRBV2; abundance: .; CDR3aa: CASSERRWAGNTEAFF
v_gene: TRBV27; abundance: .; CDR3aa: CASSRDRGNTGELFF
v_gene: TRBV7-9; abundance: .; CDR3aa: CASRPPFRASGANVLTF
v_gene: TRBV6-5; abundance: .; CDR3aa: CASAHRGVEQYF
v_gene: TRBV5-1; abundance: .; CDR3aa: CASRVGAGGSYEQYF
v_gene: TRBV19; abundance: .; CDR3aa: CASSTSSWTSGGYEQYF
v_gene: TRBV30; abundance: .; CDR3aa: CAWSVLAEETQYF
v_gene: TRBV6-6; abundance: few; CDR3aa: CASSYEINYGYTF
v_gene: TRBV6-5; abundance: .; CDR3aa: CASSYFTGNSPLHF
v_gene: TRBV7-2; abundance: .; CDR3aa: CASREGVQETQYF
v_gene: TRBV7-8; abundance: .; CDR3aa: CASTPGDEGTEAFF
v_gene: TRBV5-4; abundance: .; CDR3aa: CASSQGQGTEAFF
v_gene: TRBV7-2; abundance: .; CDR3aa: CASSLAGGVRGNEQFF